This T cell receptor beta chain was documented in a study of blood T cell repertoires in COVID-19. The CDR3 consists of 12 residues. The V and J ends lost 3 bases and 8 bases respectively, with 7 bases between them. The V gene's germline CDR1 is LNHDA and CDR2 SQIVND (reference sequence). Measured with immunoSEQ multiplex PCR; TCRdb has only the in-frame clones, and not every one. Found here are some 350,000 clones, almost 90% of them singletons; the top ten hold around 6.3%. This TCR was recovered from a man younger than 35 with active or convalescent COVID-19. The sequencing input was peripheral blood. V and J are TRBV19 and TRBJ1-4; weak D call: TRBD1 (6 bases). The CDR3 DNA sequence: TGTGCCAGTAGTATCAGGGGCGAAAAACTGTTTTTT. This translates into CASSIRGEKLFF. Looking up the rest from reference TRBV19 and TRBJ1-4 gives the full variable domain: DGGITQSPKYLFRKEGQNVTLSCEQNLNHDAMYWYRQDPGQGLRLIYYSQIVNDFQKGDIAEGYSVSREKKESFPLTVTSAQKNPTAFYLCASSIRGEKLFFGSGTQLSVL.